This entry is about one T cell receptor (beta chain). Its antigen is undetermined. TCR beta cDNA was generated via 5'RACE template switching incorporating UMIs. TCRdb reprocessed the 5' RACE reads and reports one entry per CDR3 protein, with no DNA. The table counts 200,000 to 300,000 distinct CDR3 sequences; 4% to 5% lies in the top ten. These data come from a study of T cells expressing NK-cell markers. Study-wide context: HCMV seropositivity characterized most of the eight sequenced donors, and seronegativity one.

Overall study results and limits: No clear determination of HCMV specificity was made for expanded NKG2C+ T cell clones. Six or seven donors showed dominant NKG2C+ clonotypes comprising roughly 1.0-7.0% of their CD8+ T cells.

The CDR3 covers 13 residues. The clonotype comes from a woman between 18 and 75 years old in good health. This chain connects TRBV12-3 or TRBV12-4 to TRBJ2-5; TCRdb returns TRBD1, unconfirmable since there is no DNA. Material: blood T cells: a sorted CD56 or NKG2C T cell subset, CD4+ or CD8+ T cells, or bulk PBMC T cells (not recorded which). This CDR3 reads CASTLGNQETQYF.